The 18 T cell receptor beta chains presented below share a single source sample, sequenced in a study of beta chain features in type 1 diabetes. Reverse transcription of all isolated RNA meant that expressed TCRB transcripts were sequenced. Assay used: immunoSEQ multiplex PCR; TCRdb lists only in-frame clones, some missing. The table records about 42,000 clones, approximately 49% of them present only once. The sequencing input was stem cell memory CD4+ T cells from blood. These receptors were collected from a woman aged 25 to 39 in good health.

This clone showed up just a few times. The chain recombines TRBV27 with TRBJ1-1; TRBD1 is a possible D gene (5 bases). The germline V gene encodes CDR1 MNHEY and CDR2 SMNVEV (reference sequence). The CDR3 extends over 14 amino acids. Trimming pared 3 bases from V and 0 bases from J, leaving 8 bases between. CDR3 residues: CASSLTEMNTEAFF. Written as DNA, the CDR3 is TGTGCCAGCAGTTTGACAGAGATGAACACTGAAGCTTTCTTT.

V usage is TRBV5-6 and J usage is TRBJ2-2, with 14 bases lining up with TRBD2. The trim removed 4 bases at V and 1 base at J, leaving 6 bases unmatched. Germline values: CDR1 SGHDT, CDR2 YYEEEE. CDR3 length: 18 amino acids. The DNA for the CDR3 is TGTGCCAGCAGCAAGGGACTAGCGGGAGCTGGGAACACCGGGGAGCTGTTTTTT. It is translated as CASSKGLAGAGNTGELFF.

This clone showed up just a few times. The chain combines TRBV9 with TRBJ2-3, with TRBD2 as a possible D gene (6 bases). CDR1 is SGDLS and CDR2 is YYNGEE in the germline V gene. Between the trimmed V and J ends, which lost 0 bases and 3 bases, there was a span of 11 bases. The length of the CDR3 is 15 residues. The CDR3 region is CASSVESAGTDTQYF. CDR3 nucleotides: TGTGCCAGCAGCGTAGAGAGCGCGGGGACAGATACGCAGTATTTT.

The V and J genes are TRBV14 and TRBJ2-1; perhaps TRBD2 as D (5 bases). Germline CDR1 SGHDN, CDR2 FVKESK. V was clipped by 0 bases and J by 5 bases, with 14 bases between them. This CDR3 comprises 16 residues. CDR3 amino acids: CASSQELRTYNNEQFF. The CDR3 nucleotides are TGTGCCAGCAGCCAAGAGTTGCGGACTTACAACAATGAGCAGTTCTTC.

The count of this clone is one. CDR3 sequence: CASSLGAILTDTQYF. The CDR3 nucleotides are TGTGCCAGCAGCTTGGGAGCTATACTCACAGATACGCAGTATTTT. The rearrangement links TRBV7-3 to TRBJ2-3, with D possibly TRBD2 on 5 matching bases. Trimming left V 3 bases short and J 2 bases short, with 12 bases between. CDR1 and CDR2 from the germline V gene are SGHTA and FQGTGA. The length of the CDR3 is 15 residues.

J is TRBJ2-7 and V is TRBV7-8, with D perhaps TRBD1 (7 bases). Germline V gene sequence: CDR1 SGHVS, CDR2 FQNEAQ. The CDR3 spans 11 residues. The ends were cut back, 5 bases at V and 11 bases at J, with 13 bases in the middle. Written as DNA, the CDR3 is TGTGCCAGCAGCCTAACAGGGGAGGAGTACTTC. Its protein is CASSLTGEEYF.

This rearrangement joins TRBV6-1 to TRBJ2-7; 11 nucleotides align to TRBD2. The CDR3 length is 15 residues. After removal of 7 bases from V and 2 bases from J, the junction contained 7 bases not matched to a gene. CDR1 is MNHNS and CDR2 is SASEGT in the germline V gene. The CDR3 sequence is CASTTSGSRPYEQYF. The CDR3 DNA reads TGTGCCAGCACCACTAGCGGGAGTCGTCCCTACGAGCAGTACTTC.

The chain employs TRBV30 and TRBJ2-5; weak D call: TRBD2 (5 bases). CDR1 is GTSNPN, CDR2 SVGIG, per germline (reference sequence). The CDR3 is 14 residues long. The V end lost 1 base, the J end lost 8 bases, and 17 bases lay between the germline ends. In nucleotides, the CDR3 is TGTGCCTGGAGTGCCCCCCCATTGGGAGACACCCAGTACTTC. Translation: CAWSAPPLGDTQYF.

The V gene is TRBV9, the J gene TRBJ2-1, with TRBD2 matching over 12 bases. V lost 0 bases and J lost 4; bases outside the gene matches: 5. This CDR3 is built from 17 residues. Germline-derived CDR1 and CDR2 are SGDLS and YYNGEE. CDR3 sequence reads: CASSVATSGRGYNEQFF. CDR3 DNA: TGTGCCAGCAGCGTAGCGACTAGCGGGAGAGGATACAATGAGCAGTTCTTC.

The V gene is TRBV28, the J gene TRBJ2-3; 9 nucleotides line up with TRBD2. Germline V lookup: CDR1 MDHEN, CDR2 SYDVKM. V lost 2 bases and J lost 5; bases outside the gene matches: 5. The CDR3 extends over 15 amino acids. This chain's CDR3 is CASSLGGRARDTQYF. DNA for the CDR3: TGTGCCAGCAGTTTAGGCGGGAGGGCCAGAGATACGCAGTATTTT.

This clone was detected only once. The chain combines TRBV7-2 with TRBJ2-7; 7 nucleotides line up with TRBD1. The CDR3 spans 15 residues. Trimming removed 5 bases from V and 6 bases from J; junction bases left unmatched: 13. Germline-derived CDR1 and CDR2 are SGHTA and FQGNSA. The CDR3 spells CASSPQGPLSGEQYF. Here the CDR3 DNA reads TGTGCCAGCAGCCCACAGGGGCCCTTGAGCGGCGAGCAGTACTTC.

The chain carries TRBV30 and TRBJ2-1; 11 positions match TRBD2. This CDR3 is 15 amino acids long. V shed 3 bases, J shed 9 bases, and the junction held 10 bases outside the gene matches. Germline values: CDR1 GTSNPN, CDR2 SVGIG (reference sequence). CDR3 in amino acids: CAWSLIELAGVEQFF. DNA of the CDR3: TGTGCCTGGAGCCTAATTGAACTAGCGGGAGTTGAGCAGTTCTTC.

The chain joins TRBV11-1 to TRBJ2-2, with D possibly being TRBD1 (5 bases). CDR3 length equals 15 residues. V gave up 5 bases and J gave up 1 base, with 11 bases separating them. Germline loops: CDR1 SGHAT, CDR2 FQDESV (reference sequence). The DNA for the CDR3 is TGTGCCAGCAGCCGCGACAGACGGAACACCGGGGAGCTGTTTTTT. Translated: CASSRDRRNTGELFF.

Only a few counts were recorded for this clone. The chain uses TRBV7-6 and TRBJ2-7; 8 nucleotides agree with TRBD1. The germline CDR1 and CDR2 sequences are SGHVS and FNYEAQ. CDR3 size: 15 residues. V was pared by 0 bases and J by 0 bases, with 1 base of the junction left unmatched. CDR3 amino acids: CASSLATGGSYEQYF. The CDR3 DNA reads TGTGCCAGCAGCTTAGCAACAGGGGGCTCCTACGAGCAGTACTTC.

This chain connects TRBV2 to TRBJ2-1; 11 positions agree with TRBD2. The CDR3 has 15 residues. J was trimmed by 8 bases and V by 5 bases; bases with no gene match: 8. Germline-derived CDR1 and CDR2 are SNHLY and FYNNEI. In DNA, the CDR3 is TGTGCCAGCAGTTCCGGGACTAGCGGTGCTTATGAGCAGTTCTTC. This sequence encodes CASSSGTSGAYEQFF.

In its sample, this clone was seen once. The rearrangement links TRBV25-1 to TRBJ1-1, with 10 bases lining up with TRBD1. Germline CDR1 reads MGHDK; CDR2 reads SYGVNS. Trimming removed 6 bases from V and 3 bases from J; junction bases left unmatched: 10. The CDR3 is 16 residues long. The CDR3 nucleotides are TGTGCCAGCAGACAGTCATTTGGGACAGGGGACACTGAAGCTTTCTTT. Translated, it gives CASRQSFGTGDTEAFF.

This rearrangement joins TRBV28 to TRBJ1-1, with D possibly matching TRBD1 (5 bases). This CDR3 is built from 14 residues. Looked up from germline, CDR1 is MDHEN and CDR2 is SYDVKM. Trimming left V 8 bases short and J 5 bases short, with 18 bases between. CDR3: CASGSSGGKTEAFF. As DNA, the CDR3 is TGTGCCAGCGGTAGCTCGGGGGGGAAAACTGAAGCTTTCTTT.

The genes are TRBV6-5 and TRBJ2-3, with a tentative D call TRBD2 (5 bases). CDR1 MNHEY and CDR2 SVGAGI come from the germline V gene. The V end lost 8 bases, the J end lost 8 bases, and 20 bases lay between the germline ends. This CDR3 is built from 14 residues. The CDR3 reads CASPWWDLRGTQYF. The CDR3 nucleotides are TGTGCCAGCCCGTGGTGGGATCTCCGGGGTACGCAGTATTTT.